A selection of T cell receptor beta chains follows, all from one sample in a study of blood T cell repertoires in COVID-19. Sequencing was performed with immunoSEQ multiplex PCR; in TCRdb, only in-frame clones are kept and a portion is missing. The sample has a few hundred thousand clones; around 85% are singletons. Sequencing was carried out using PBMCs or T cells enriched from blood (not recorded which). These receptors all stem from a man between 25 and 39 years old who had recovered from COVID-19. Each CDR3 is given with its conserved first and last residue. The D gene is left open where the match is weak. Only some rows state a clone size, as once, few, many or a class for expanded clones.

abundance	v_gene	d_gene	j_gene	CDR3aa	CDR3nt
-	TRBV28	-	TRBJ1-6	CASDGSNSPLHF	TGTGCCAGCGACGGGTCAAATTCACCCCTCCACTTT
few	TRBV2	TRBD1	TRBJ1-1	CASGQETNTEAFF	TGTGCCAGTGGACAGGAAACGAACACTGAAGCTTTCTTT
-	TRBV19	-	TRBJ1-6	CASSIGQSSPLHF	TGTGCCAGTAGTATCGGACAGTCATCACCCCTCCACTTT
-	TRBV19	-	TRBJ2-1	CASSSGIGSPWSDEQFF	TGTGCCAGTAGTTCCGGGATTGGAAGTCCCTGGAGCGATGAGCAGTTCTTC
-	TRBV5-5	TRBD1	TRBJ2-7	CASSLFQRSTGDEQYF	TGTGCCAGCAGCCTATTTCAGCGTAGCACAGGGGACGAGCAGTACTTC
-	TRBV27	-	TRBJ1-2	CASSNGRKEGNYGYTF	TGTGCCAGCAGTAACGGCCGGAAGGAGGGCAACTATGGCTACACCTTC
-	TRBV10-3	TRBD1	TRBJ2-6	CAISESTGENSGANVLTF	TGTGCCATCAGTGAGTCTACAGGGGAAAACTCTGGGGCCAACGTCCTGACTTTC
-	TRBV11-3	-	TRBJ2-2	CASSQSLGGVGELFF	TGTGCCAGCAGCCAGTCACTAGGGGGGGTCGGGGAGCTGTTTTTT
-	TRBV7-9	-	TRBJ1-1	CASSLGSSGDTEAFF	TGTGCCAGCAGCTTAGGGAGCTCTGGAGACACTGAAGCTTTCTTT
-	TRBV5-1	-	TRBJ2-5	CASSFQQQETQYF	TGCGCCAGCAGCTTCCAACAGCAAGAGACCCAGTACTTC
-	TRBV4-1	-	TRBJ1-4	CASSRSLERAGLFF	TGCGCCAGCAGCCGTAGTCTCGAGAGAGCAGGCCTGTTTTTT
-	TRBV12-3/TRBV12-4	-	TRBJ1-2	CASTRTGNYGYTF	TGTGCCAGCACCCGGACGGGGAACTATGGCTACACCTTC
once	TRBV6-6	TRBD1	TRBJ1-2	CASRDRRVDGYTF	TGTGCCAGTAGGGACAGGAGGGTCGATGGCTACACCTTC
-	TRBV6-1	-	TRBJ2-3	CASSEGHQDTQYF	TGTGCCAGCAGTGAGGGACATCAGGATACGCAGTATTTT
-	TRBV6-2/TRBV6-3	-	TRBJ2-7	CASSYRDTYEQYF	TGTGCCAGCAGTTACCGGGACACCTACGAGCAGTACTTC
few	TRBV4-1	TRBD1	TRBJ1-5	CASSQGQGASQPQHF	TGCGCCAGCAGCCAAGGACAGGGGGCGTCTCAGCCCCAGCATTTT
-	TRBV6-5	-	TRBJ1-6	CASSWLQGSNSPLHF	TGTGCCAGCAGTTGGCTACAGGGAAGTAATTCACCCCTCCACTTT
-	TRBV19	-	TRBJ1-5	CASSIAQGFNQPQHF	TGTGCCAGTAGTATAGCACAGGGTTTCAATCAGCCCCAGCATTTT
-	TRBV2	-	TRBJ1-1	CASKAEINTEAFF	TGTGCCAGCAAGGCGGAGATAAACACTGAAGCTTTCTTT
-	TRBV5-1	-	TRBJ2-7	CASSLMDNSDEQYF	TGCGCCAGCAGTTTGATGGACAATTCGGACGAGCAGTACTTC
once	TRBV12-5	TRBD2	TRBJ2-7	CASGSSSGTSSYEQYF	TGTGCTAGTGGTTCATCCTCCGGGACTAGCTCCTACGAGCAGTACTTC
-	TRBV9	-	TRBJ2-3	CASSGLSTDTQYF	TGTGCCAGCAGCGGACTCAGCACAGATACGCAGTATTTT